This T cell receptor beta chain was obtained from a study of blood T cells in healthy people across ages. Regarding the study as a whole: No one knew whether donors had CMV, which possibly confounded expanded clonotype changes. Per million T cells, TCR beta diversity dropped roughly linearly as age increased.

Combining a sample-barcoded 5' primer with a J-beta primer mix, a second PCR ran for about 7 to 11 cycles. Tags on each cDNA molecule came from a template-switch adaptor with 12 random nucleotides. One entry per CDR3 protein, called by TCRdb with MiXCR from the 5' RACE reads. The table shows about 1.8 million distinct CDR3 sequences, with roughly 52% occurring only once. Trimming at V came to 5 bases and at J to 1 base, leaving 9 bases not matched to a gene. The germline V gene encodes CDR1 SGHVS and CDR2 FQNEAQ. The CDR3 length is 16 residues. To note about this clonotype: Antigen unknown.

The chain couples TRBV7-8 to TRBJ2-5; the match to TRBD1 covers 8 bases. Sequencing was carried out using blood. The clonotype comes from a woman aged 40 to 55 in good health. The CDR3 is CASSILRGPLQETQYF. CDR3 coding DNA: TGTGCCAGCAGCATACTCAGGGGGCCCCTCCAAGAGACCCAGTACTTC.